This is a list of T cell receptor beta chains from one sample in a study of cytomegalovirus exposure and HLA in healthy donors. The repertoire was sequenced with immunoSEQ multiplex PCR; TCRdb's copy has only in-frame clones and lacks some. The top ten clones hold 1.5% to 1.7% of a sample with some 190,000 clones, 82% of them seen once. The sample taken for sequencing was PBMCs. These receptors all come from a man aged 40-50 years in good health and CMV-seronegative. Each CDR3 is given with its conserved first and last residue. Each record gives: V gene, D gene, J gene, clone size, CDR3 DNA, CDR3 protein. D genes are given only for firm matches. The size of a clone is reported for some rows only, either as once, few or many, or as a class for expanded clones.

TRBV7-8	TRBD1	TRBJ2-1	-	TGTGCCAGCAGCTTAGGTGGTACAGGGGGCCGTGAGCAGTTCTTC	CASSLGGTGGREQFF
TRBV7-9	-	TRBJ1-4	-	TGTGCCAGCAGCCCCACAGGGTACGGTGAAAAACTGTTTTTT	CASSPTGYGEKLFF
TRBV4-3	-	TRBJ1-2	-	TGCGCCAGCAGCCCCGGCGGGGGGGTTGTATCCTATGGCTACACCTTC	CASSPGGGVVSYGYTF
TRBV7-2	TRBD1	TRBJ2-1	-	TGTGCCAGCAGCTTAGGACAGGGGTTCTACAATGAGCAGTTCTTC	CASSLGQGFYNEQFF
TRBV11-2	TRBD1	TRBJ1-4	few	TGTGCCAGCAGCTCAGACAGGGAACTGTTTTTT	CASSSDRELFF
TRBV29-1	-	TRBJ2-3	-	TGCAGCGTTGAAGTTACAAGCACAGATACGCAGTATTTT	CSVEVTSTDTQYF
TRBV7-9	TRBD1	TRBJ1-2	few	TGTGCCAGCAGCTTAGAGATATACGGGACAGGGTCTACCTTC	CASSLEIYGTGSTF
TRBV7-2	TRBD1	TRBJ1-4	-	TGTGCCAGCAGCGGCTGGGACAGTTATAATGAAAAACTGTTTTTT	CASSGWDSYNEKLFF
TRBV7-2	TRBD1	TRBJ2-7	-	TGTGCCAGCAGCCCAGACAGGGGGAGACAAACCTACGAGCAGTACTTC	CASSPDRGRQTYEQYF
TRBV29-1	-	TRBJ1-3	-	TGCAGCGTTTCGAGACAGGTGTCCTCTGGAAACACCATATATTTT	CSVSRQVSSGNTIYF
TRBV11-2	TRBD1	TRBJ1-2	-	TGTGCCAGCAGCCCGACAAGGGGGCGCGTAAGCTATGGCTACACCTTC	CASSPTRGRVSYGYTF
TRBV11-2	TRBD2	TRBJ2-7	-	TGTGCCACCAAGCGGGGGGGGGACTGGGAGCAGTACTTC	CATKRGGDWEQYF
TRBV16	-	TRBJ1-5	-	TGTGCCAGCAGCCAATCCGCAGGACAGCCCCAGCATTTT	CASSQSAGQPQHF
TRBV5-1	TRBD2	TRBJ2-4	-	TGCGCCAGCAGCCCCCTTCTGGGGGGGGAGGGAAACATTCAGTACTTC	CASSPLLGGEGNIQYF
TRBV2	TRBD1	TRBJ2-5	once	TGTGCCAGCAAGCACAGGGGTATGGGAGAGACCCAGTACTTC	CASKHRGMGETQYF
TRBV7-2	-	TRBJ1-1	-	TGTGCCAGCAGCTCCACCCGAGGGGGTAGCACTGAAGCTTTCTTT	CASSSTRGGSTEAFF
TRBV7-8	-	TRBJ1-4	few	TGTGCCAGCAGCTTAGCGCGCTTGGGCCTGGGTGAAAAACTGTTTTTT	CASSLARLGLGEKLFF
TRBV7-2	TRBD1	TRBJ2-1	-	TGTGCCAGCAGCACGTACGGGACAGGGGCCTTCAATGAGCAGTTCTTC	CASSTYGTGAFNEQFF
TRBV2	TRBD2	TRBJ2-7	-	TGTGCCAGCAGTGAAGCGGTCGGGAGGGCGATCTACGAGCAGTACTTC	CASSEAVGRAIYEQYF
TRBV28	-	TRBJ1-4	few	TGTGCCAGCAGACTCGACAATACACGCCGAAAACTGTTTTTT	CASRLDNTRRKLFF
TRBV5-1	TRBD2	TRBJ2-2	once	TGCGCCAGCACCTCCCAGAGGGGAGGGTGGGAGCTGTTTTTT	CASTSQRGGWELFF
TRBV11-2	TRBD1	TRBJ2-3	-	TGTGCCAGCAGCTTTACAGGGGCGCTCACAGATACGCAGTATTTT	CASSFTGALTDTQYF
TRBV6-6	TRBD1	TRBJ1-2	-	TGTGCCAGCAGAACCGGGACAGGTGGGACTGGCTACACCTTC	CASRTGTGGTGYTF
TRBV10-3	TRBD1	TRBJ1-5	-	TGTGCCATCAGGGCAGAGGGACAGGGCAGCAATCAGCCCCAGCATTTT	CAIRAEGQGSNQPQHF
TRBV9	-	TRBJ2-1	-	TGTGCCAGCAGCCCGGCGGACTACAATGAGCAGTTCTTC	CASSPADYNEQFF
TRBV28	TRBD2	TRBJ2-7	-	TGTGCCAGCAGTTTGTGGACTAGCGGGGGGTCTTCCTACGAGCAGTACTTC	CASSLWTSGGSSYEQYF
TRBV7-3	TRBD1	TRBJ2-2	-	TGTGCCAGCTCGCTGATGACAGGGGGCCCCGGGGAGCTGTTTTTT	CASSLMTGGPGELFF
TRBV5-1	-	TRBJ2-3	few	TGCGCCAGCAGCTTGGCCTTTACTCTATCGGCAGATACGCAGTATTTT	CASSLAFTLSADTQYF
TRBV7-9	-	TRBJ2-1	-	TGTGCCAGCAGCTTAGGGGGGCGGGGGCCGGAAGAGCAGTTCTTC	CASSLGGRGPEEQFF
TRBV28	TRBD1	TRBJ1-5	-	TGTGCCAGCAAGGGGGCTATTCCCAATCAGCCCCAGCATTTT	CASKGAIPNQPQHF